This T cell receptor (beta chain) came from a study of blood T cell repertoires in COVID-19. Overall study context: COVID-19 samples, acute and convalescent, were from the United States, Italy and Spain.

Sequenced by immunoSEQ multiplex PCR; TCRdb stores in-frame clones only, minus some. The data hold hundreds of thousands of clones, with roughly 76% observed a single time. CDR1 and CDR2 from the germline V gene are SGHVS and FNYEAQ. The CDR3 length is 15 residues. V lost 1 base, J lost 3 bases, and 2 bases stayed unmatched. Followed longitudinally, the Seattle patients had been enrolled during active infection. This chain joins TRBV7-6 and TRBJ2-1; TRBD2 agrees at 8 bases. What was sequenced was peripheral blood. This receptor was identified in a woman of 80 years or more with COVID-19, enrolled during active disease. The CDR3 bases are TGTGCCAGCAGCTTAGGTAGCGGGGTCTACAATGAGCAGTTCTTC. It is translated as CASSLGSGVYNEQFF.